This T cell receptor beta chain came from a study of Ad26.COV2.S vaccination and SARS-CoV-2 variants. At the level of the study: The donor participated in the COV1001 trial, in its Ad26.COV2.S arm. Intramuscular Ad26.COV2.S at 5x10^10 or 1x10^11 viral particles.

This CDR3 is built from 16 residues. Germline V lookup: CDR1 SGHTA, CDR2 FQGTGA. V lost 2 bases and J lost 5, with 18 bases in between. Treatment described: approximately 18 received Ad26.COV2.S at low or high dose, single or two shots; about 5 received placebo; per-sample allocation not given. Sampling happened 63 days after the first vaccine or placebo injection. Profiled with immunoSEQ multiplex PCR; TCRdb holds only in-frame clones, not every one. Of 350,000 to 500,000 clones listed, 85% to 90% were seen once; the top ten hold over 2%. The sample here was peripheral blood, taken in a trial of Ad26.COV2.S vaccine versus placebo. This receptor was identified in a person between 18 and 65 years old who received the Ad26.COV2.S COVID-19 vaccine or a placebo. The gene calls are TRBV7-3 and TRBJ2-5; tentatively, D is TRBD2 (7 bases). CDR3 in amino acids: CASSLRGGGSAETQYF. The CDR3 bases are TGTGCCAGCAGCTTACGTGGGGGCGGGAGCGCGGAGACCCAGTACTTC.